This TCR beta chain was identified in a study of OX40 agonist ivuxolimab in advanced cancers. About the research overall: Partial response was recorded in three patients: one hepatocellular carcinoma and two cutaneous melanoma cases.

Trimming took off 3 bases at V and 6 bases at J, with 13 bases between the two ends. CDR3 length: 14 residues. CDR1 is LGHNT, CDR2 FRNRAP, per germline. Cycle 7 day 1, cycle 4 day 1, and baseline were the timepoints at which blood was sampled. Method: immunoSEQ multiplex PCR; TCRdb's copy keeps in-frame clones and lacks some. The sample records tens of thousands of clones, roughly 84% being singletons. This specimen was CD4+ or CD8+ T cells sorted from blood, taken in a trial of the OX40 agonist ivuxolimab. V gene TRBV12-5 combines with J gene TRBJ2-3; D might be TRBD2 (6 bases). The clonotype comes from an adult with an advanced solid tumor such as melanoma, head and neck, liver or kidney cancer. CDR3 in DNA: TGTGCTAGTGGTTTCGGAGGGGTTGGTGATACGCAGTATTTT. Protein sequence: CASGFGGVGDTQYF.